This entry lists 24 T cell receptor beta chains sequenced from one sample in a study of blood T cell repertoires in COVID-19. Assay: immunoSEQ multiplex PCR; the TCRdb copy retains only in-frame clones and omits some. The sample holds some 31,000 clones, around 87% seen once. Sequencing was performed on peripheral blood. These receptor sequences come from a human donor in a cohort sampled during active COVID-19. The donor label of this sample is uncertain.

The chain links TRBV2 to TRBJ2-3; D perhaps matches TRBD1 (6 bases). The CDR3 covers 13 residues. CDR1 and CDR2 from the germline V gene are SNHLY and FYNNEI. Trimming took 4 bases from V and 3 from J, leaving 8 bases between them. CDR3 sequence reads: CASSAGTTDTQYF. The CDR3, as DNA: TGTGCCAGCAGTGCTGGGACAACAGATACGCAGTATTTT.

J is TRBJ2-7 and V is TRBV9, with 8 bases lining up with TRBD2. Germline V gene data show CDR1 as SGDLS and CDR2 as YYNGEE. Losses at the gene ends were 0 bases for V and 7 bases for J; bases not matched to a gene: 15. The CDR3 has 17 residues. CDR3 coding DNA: TGTGCCAGCAGCGTAGCCCTGTTTATAGCGGGGCCTCTGGAGCAGTACTTC. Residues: CASSVALFIAGPLEQYF. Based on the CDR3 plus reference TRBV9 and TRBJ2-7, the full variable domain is DSGVTQTPKHLITATGQRVTLRCSPRSGDLSVYWYQQSLDQGLQFLIQYYNGEERAKGNILERFSAQQFPDLHSELNLSSLELGDSALYFCASSVALFIAGPLEQYFGPGTRLTVT.

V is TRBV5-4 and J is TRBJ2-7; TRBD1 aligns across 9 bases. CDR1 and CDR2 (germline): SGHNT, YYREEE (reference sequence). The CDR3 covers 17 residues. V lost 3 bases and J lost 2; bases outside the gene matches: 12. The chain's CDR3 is CASSSPRQGESPYEQYF. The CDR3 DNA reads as TGTGCCAGCAGCTCCCCACGACAGGGGGAGTCCCCCTACGAGCAGTACTTC.

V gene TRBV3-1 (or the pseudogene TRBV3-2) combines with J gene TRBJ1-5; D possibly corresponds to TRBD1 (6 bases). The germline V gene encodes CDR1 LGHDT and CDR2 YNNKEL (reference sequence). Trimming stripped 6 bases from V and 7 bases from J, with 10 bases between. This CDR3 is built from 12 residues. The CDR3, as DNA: TGTGCCAGCAGTACAGGGTCACAGCCCCAGCATTTT. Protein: CASSTGSQPQHF.

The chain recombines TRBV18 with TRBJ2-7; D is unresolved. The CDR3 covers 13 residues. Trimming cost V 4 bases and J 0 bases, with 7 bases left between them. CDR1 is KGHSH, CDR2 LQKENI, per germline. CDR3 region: CASSQQLSYEQYF. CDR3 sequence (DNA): TGTGCCAGCTCACAACAGCTCTCCTACGAGCAGTACTTC.

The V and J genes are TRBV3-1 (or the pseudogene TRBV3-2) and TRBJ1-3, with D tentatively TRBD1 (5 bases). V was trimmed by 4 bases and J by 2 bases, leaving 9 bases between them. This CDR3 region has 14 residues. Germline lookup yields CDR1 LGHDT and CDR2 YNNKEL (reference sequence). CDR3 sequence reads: CASSPGTAGNTIYF. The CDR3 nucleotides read TGTGCCAGCAGCCCCGGGACTGCTGGAAACACCATATATTTT.

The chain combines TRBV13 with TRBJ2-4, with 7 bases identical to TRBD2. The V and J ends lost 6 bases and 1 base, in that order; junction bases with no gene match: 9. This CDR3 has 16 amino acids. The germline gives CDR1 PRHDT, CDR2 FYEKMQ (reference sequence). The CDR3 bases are TGTGCCAGCAGGCCCCGGGGAGGGAGGGCCAAAAACATTCAGTACTTC. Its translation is CASRPRGGRAKNIQYF.

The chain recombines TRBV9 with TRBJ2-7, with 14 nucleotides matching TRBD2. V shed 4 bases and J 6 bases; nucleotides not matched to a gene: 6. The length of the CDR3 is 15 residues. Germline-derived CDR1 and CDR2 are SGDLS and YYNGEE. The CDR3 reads CASSPRLAGGVEQYF. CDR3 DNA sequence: TGTGCCAGCAGCCCGAGACTAGCGGGAGGGGTCGAGCAGTACTTC.

CDR3 nucleotides: TGTGCCAGCAGTTCCAACGGGGGGCGGAACACTGAAGCTTTCTTT. Its translation is CASSSNGGRNTEAFF. The V and J genes are TRBV28 and TRBJ1-1, with D tentatively TRBD1 (6 bases). Trimming pared 4 bases from V and 1 base from J, leaving 13 bases between. Germline CDR1 and CDR2: MDHEN and SYDVKM. The CDR3 is 15 amino acids.

CDR3 bases: TGTGCCAGCAGTGTAACGGGAGGATTCAACTATGGCTACACCTTC. Translated, it gives CASSVTGGFNYGYTF. This sequence joins TRBV28 and TRBJ1-2, with D hard to call. From germline, CDR1 is MDHEN and CDR2 SYDVKM. V was trimmed by 5 bases and J by 2 bases, leaving 15 bases between them. The CDR3 is 15 amino acids.

The CDR3 sequence is CSVGYRGRDYEQYF. In DNA form, the CDR3 reads TGCAGCGTTGGGTACAGGGGGAGAGACTACGAGCAGTACTTC. The chain joins TRBV29-1 to TRBJ2-7; 8 bases are a match to TRBD1. Trimming at V came to 4 bases and at J to 3 bases, leaving 8 bases not matched to a gene. The CDR3 contains 14 residues. The V gene's germline CDR1 is SQVTM and CDR2 ANQGSEA.

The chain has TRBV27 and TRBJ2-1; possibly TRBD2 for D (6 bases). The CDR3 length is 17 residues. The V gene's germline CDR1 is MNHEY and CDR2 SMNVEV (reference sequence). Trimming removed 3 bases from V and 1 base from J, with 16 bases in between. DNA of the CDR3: TGTGCCAGCAGTTTTGGTCGTTCGGCGGGATCCTACAATGAGCAGTTCTTC. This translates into CASSFGRSAGSYNEQFF.

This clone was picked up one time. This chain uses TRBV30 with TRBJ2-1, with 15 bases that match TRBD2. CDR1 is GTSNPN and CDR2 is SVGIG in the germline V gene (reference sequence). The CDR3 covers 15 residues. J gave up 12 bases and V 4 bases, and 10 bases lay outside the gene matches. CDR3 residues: CAWTRTSGRAGWQFF. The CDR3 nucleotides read TGTGCCTGGACCAGGACTAGCGGGAGGGCCGGTTGGCAGTTCTTC.

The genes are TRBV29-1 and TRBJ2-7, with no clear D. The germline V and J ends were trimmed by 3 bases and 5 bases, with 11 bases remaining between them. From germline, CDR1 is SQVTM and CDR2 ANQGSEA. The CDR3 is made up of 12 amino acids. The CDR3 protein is CSVERPGDEQYF. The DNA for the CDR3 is TGCAGCGTTGAGAGACCAGGCGACGAGCAGTACTTC.

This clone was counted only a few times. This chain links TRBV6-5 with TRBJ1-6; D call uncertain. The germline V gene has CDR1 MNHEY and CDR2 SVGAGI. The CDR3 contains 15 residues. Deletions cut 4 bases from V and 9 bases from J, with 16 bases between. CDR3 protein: CASSSGGGRSSPLHF. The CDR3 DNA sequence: TGTGCCAGCAGTTCCGGAGGCGGCAGGAGTTCACCCCTCCACTTT.

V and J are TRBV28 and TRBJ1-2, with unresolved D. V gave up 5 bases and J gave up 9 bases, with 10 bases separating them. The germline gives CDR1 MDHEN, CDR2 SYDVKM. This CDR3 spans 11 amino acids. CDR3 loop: CASSLTRSYTF. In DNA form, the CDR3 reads TGTGCCAGCAGTCTCACCAGAAGCTACACCTTC.

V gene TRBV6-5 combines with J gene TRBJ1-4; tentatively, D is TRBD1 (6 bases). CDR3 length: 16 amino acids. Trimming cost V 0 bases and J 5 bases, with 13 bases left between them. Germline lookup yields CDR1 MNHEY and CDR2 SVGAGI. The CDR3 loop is CASSYSNRGSNEKLFF. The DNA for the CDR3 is TGTGCCAGCAGTTACTCGAATAGGGGGTCGAATGAAAAACTGTTTTTT.

The CDR3 here is CASSLRGGQPQHF. Here the CDR3 DNA reads TGTGCCAGCAGTTTGCGGGGAGGTCAGCCCCAGCATTTT. The gene calls are TRBV28 and TRBJ1-5; D gene ambiguous. Trimming pared 3 bases from V and 6 bases from J, leaving 9 bases between. The CDR3 has 13 residues. CDR1 MDHEN and CDR2 SYDVKM come from the germline V gene.

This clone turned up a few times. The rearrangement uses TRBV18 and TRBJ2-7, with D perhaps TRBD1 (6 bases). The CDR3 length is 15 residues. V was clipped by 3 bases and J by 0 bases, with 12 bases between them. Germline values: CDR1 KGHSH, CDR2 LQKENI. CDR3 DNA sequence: TGTGCCAGCTCACCCCGTACAGGGAGCTCCTACGAGCAGTACTTC. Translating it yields CASSPRTGSSYEQYF.

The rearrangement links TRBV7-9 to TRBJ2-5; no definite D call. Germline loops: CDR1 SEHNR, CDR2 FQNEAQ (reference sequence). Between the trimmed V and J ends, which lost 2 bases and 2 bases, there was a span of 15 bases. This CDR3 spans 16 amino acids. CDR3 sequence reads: CASSLLGSIQQETQYF. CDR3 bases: TGTGCCAGCAGCTTATTGGGCAGTATACAGCAAGAGACCCAGTACTTC.

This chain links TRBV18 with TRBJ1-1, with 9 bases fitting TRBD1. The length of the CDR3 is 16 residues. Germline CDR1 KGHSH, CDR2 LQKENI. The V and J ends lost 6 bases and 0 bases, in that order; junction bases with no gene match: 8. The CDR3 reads CASSLGTGQLNTEAFF. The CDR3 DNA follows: TGTGCCAGCTCCCTTGGGACAGGGCAATTGAACACTGAAGCTTTCTTT.

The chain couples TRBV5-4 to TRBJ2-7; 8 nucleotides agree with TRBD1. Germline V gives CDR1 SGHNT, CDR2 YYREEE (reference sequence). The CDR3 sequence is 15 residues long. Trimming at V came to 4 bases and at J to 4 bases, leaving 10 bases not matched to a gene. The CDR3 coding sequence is TGTGCCAGCAGCCGTGACAGGGGAGGCTATTACGAGCAGTACTTC. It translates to CASSRDRGGYYEQYF.

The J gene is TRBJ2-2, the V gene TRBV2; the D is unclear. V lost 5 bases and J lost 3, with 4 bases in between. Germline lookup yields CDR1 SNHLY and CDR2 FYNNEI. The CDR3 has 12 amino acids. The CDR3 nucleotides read TGTGCCAGCAGTCGTTACACCGGGGAGCTGTTTTTT. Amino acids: CASSRYTGELFF.

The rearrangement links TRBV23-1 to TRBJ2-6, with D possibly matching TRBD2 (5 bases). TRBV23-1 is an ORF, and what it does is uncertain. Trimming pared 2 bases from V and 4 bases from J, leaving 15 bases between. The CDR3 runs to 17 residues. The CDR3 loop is CASSQPRDSGGANVLTF. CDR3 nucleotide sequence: TGCGCCAGCAGTCAACCCCGGGATTCCGGCGGGGCCAACGTCCTGACTTTC.